This TCR beta chain was sequenced during a study of T cell changes during pregnancy in multiple sclerosis. Produced via immunoSEQ multiplex PCR; TCRdb's table is partial and in-frame only. The sample has 18,000 or so clones; more than 70% are singletons. Unmatched junction bases numbered 4, after V lost 5 bases and J lost 5 bases. Germline V gene sequence: CDR1 LNHDA, CDR2 SQIVND (reference sequence). CDR3 size: 14 residues. This clone was seen just once. Sequenced material: CD4+ T cells from peripheral blood mononuclear cells, taken in the first trimester of pregnancy. The chain carries TRBV19 and TRBJ1-1; 11 nucleotides agree with TRBD1. The source is a female donor in good health, enrolled as a control in a pregnancy study. The CDR3 DNA reads as TGTGCCAGTAGTCTTGGGACAGGGGGTACTGAAGCTTTCTTT. It specifies CASSLGTGGTEAFF.